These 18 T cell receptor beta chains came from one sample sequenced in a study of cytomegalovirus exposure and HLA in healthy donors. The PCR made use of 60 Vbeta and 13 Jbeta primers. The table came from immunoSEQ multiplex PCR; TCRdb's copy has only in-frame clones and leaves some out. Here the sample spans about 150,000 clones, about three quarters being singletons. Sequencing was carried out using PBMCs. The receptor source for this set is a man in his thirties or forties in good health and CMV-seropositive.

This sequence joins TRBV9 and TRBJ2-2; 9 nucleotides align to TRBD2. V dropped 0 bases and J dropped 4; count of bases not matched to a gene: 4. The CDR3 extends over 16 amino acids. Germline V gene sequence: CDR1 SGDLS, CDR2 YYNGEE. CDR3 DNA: TGTGCCAGCAGCGTAGGTCTAGCGGGATTCACCGGGGAGCTGTTTTTT. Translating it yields CASSVGLAGFTGELFF.

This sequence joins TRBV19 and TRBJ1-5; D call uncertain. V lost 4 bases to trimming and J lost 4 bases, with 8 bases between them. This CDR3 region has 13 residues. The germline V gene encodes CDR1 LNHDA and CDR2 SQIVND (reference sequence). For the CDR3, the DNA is TGTGCCAGTAGTAGCCAGGTTAATCAGCCCCAGCATTTT. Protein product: CASSSQVNQPQHF.

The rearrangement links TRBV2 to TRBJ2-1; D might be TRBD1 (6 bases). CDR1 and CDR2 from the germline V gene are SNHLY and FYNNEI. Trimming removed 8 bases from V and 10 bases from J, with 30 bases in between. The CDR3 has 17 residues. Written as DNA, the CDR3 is TGTGCCAGCGCGTTATATTCAGTGGGGGCATCCTTTGAGGAGCAGTTCTTC. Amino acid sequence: CASALYSVGASFEEQFF. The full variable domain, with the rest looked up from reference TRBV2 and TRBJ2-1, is EPEVTQTPSHQVTQMGQEVILRCVPISNHLYFYWYRQILGQKVEFLVSFYNNEISEKSEIFDDQFSVERPDGSNFTLKIRSTKLEDSAMYFCASALYSVGASFEEQFFGPGTRLTVL.

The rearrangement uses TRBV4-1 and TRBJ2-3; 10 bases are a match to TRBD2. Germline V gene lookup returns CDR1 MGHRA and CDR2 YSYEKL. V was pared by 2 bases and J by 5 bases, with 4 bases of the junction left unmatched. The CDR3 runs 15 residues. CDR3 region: CASSQLGLAVDTQYF. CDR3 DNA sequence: TGCGCCAGCAGCCAACTCGGACTAGCGGTAGATACGCAGTATTTT.

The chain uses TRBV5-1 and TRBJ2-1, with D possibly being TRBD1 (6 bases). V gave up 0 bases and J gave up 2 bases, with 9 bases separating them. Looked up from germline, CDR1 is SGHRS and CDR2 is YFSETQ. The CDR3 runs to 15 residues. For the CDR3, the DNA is TGCGCCAGCAGCTTGGGACAGGATACCTACAATGAGCAGTTCTTC. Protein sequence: CASSLGQDTYNEQFF.

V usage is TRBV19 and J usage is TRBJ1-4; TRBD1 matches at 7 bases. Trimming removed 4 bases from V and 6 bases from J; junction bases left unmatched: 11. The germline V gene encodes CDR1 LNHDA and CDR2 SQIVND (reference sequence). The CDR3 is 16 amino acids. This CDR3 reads CASSTDRFGEDEKLFF. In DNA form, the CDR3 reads TGTGCCAGTAGTACGGACAGGTTCGGGGAGGATGAAAAACTGTTTTTT.

The chain's CDR3 is CASSLDPGDLGEKLFF. The CDR3 DNA reads TGTGCCAGCAGCTTAGACCCAGGGGATCTTGGGGAAAAACTGTTTTTT. The rearrangement uses TRBV11-2 and TRBJ1-4, with a tentative D call TRBD1 (6 bases). Per the germline V gene, CDR1 is SGHAT and CDR2 is FQNNGV. With 0 bases removed from V and 8 bases from J, the gap between germline ends came to 16 bases. The CDR3 sequence is 16 residues long.

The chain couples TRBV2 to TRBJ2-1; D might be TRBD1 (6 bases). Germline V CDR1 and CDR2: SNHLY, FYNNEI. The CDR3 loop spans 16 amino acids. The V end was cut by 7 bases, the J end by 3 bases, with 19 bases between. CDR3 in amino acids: CASTDSPPNHYNEQFF. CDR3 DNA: TGTGCCAGCACGGACAGCCCGCCTAATCACTACAATGAGCAGTTCTTC.

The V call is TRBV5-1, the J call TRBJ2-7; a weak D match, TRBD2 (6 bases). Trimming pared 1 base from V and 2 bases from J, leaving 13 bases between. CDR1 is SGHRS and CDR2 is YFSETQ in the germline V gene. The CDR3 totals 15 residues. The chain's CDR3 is CASSLIEEGAYEQYF. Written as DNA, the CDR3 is TGCGCCAGCAGCTTGATCGAGGAGGGTGCCTACGAGCAGTACTTC.

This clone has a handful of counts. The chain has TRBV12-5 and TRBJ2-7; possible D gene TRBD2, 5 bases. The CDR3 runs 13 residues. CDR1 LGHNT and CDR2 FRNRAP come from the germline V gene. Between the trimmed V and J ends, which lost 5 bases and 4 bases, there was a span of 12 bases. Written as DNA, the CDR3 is TGTGCTAGTGGTCCAGAGCGGCAGTACGAGCAGTACTTC. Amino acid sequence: CASGPERQYEQYF.

CDR3 sequence reads: CASSLSWRAEAFF. The CDR3 nucleotides read TGTGCCAGCAGCTTATCATGGAGGGCTGAAGCTTTCTTT. This chain links TRBV7-8 with TRBJ1-1, with D unclear. V lost 2 bases to trimming and J lost 6 bases, with 10 bases between them. Germline V gene lookup returns CDR1 SGHVS and CDR2 FQNEAQ. This CDR3 has 13 amino acids.

CDR3 sequence: CASILGGGSYNEQFF. The DNA of the CDR3 is TGTGCCAGCATCCTCGGGGGAGGCTCCTACAATGAGCAGTTCTTC. This chain connects TRBV6-1 to TRBJ2-1; weak D call: TRBD2 (6 bases). V was trimmed by 7 bases and J by 0 bases, leaving 13 bases between them. Per the germline V gene, CDR1 is MNHNS and CDR2 is SASEGT. CDR3 length equals 15 residues.

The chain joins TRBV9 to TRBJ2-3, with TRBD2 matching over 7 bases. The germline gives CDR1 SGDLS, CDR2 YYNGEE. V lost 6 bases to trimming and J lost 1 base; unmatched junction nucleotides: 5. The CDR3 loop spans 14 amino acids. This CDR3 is CASTLGLGTDTQYF. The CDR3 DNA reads TGTGCCAGCACCCTCGGACTAGGCACAGATACGCAGTATTTT.

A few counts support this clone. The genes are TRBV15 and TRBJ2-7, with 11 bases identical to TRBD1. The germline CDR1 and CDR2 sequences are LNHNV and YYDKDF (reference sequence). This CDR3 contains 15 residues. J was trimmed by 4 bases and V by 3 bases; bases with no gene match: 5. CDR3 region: CATSRWTGGDYEQYF. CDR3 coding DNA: TGTGCCACCAGCAGGTGGACAGGGGGCGATTACGAGCAGTACTTC.

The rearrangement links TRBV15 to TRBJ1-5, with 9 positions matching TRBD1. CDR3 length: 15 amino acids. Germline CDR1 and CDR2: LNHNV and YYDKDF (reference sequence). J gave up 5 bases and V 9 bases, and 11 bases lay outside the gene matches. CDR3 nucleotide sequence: TGTGCCACGGGACAGGGTATTGGACGGGATCAGCCCCAGCATTTT. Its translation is CATGQGIGRDQPQHF.

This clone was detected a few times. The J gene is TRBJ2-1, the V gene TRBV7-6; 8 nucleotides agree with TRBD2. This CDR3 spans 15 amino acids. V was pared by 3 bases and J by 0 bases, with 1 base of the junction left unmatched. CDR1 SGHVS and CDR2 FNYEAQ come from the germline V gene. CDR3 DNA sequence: TGTGCCAGCAGCTTGAGCGGGGGCTCCTACAATGAGCAGTTCTTC. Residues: CASSLSGGSYNEQFF.

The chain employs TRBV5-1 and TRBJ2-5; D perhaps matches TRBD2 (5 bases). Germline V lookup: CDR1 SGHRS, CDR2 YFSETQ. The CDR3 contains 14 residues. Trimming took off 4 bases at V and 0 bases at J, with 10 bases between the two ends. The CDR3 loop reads CASSVGLYQETQYF. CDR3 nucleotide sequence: TGCGCCAGCAGCGTAGGACTGTACCAAGAGACCCAGTACTTC. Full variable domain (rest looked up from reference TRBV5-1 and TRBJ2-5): KAGVTQTPRYLIKTRGQQVTLSCSPISGHRSVSWYQQTPGQGLQFLFEYFSETQRNKGNFPGRFSGRQFSNSRSEMNVSTLELGDSALYLCASSVGLYQETQYFGPGTRLLVL.

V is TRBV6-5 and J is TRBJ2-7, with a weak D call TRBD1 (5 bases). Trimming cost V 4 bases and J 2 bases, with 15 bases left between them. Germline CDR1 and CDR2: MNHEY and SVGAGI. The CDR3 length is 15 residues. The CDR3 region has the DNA TGTGCCAGCAGTTCAGGGCTTCTACCCACCTACGAGCAGTACTTC. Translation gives CASSSGLLPTYEQYF.